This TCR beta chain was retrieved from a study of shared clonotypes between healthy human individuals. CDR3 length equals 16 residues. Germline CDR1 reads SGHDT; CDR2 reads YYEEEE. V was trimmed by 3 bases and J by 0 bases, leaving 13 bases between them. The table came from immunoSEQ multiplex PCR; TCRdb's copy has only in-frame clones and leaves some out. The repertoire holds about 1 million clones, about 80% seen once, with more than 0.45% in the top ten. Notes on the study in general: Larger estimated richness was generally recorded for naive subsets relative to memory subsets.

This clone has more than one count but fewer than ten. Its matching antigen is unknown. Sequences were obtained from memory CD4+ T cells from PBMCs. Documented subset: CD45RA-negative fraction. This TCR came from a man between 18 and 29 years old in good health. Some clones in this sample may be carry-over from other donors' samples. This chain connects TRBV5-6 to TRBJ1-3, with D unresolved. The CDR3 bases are TGTGCCAGCAGCTCCGGACGGACTAACTCTGGAAACACCATATATTTT. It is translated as CASSSGRTNSGNTIYF.